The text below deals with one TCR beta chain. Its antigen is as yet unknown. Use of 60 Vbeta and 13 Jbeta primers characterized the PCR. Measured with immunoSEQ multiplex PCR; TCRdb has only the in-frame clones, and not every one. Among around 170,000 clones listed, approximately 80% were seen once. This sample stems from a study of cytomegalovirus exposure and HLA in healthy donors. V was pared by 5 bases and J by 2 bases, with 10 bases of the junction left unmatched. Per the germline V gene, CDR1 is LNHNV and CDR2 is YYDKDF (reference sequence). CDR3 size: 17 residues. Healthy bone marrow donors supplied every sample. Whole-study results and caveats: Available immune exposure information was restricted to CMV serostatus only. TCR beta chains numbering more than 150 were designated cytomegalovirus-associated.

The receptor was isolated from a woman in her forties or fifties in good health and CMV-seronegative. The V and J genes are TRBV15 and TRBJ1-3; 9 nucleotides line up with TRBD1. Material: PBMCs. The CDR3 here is CATSPHYDRGTGNTIYF. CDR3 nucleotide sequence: TGTGCCACCAGCCCTCATTACGACAGGGGGACTGGAAACACCATATATTTT. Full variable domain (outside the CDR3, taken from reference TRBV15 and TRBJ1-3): DAMVIQNPRYQVTQFGKPVTLSCSQTLNHNVMYWYQQKSSQAPKLLFHYYDKDFNNEADTPDNFQSRRPNTSFCFLDIRSPGLGDTAMYLCATSPHYDRGTGNTIYFGEGSWLTVV.